This T cell receptor beta chain was obtained from a study of CD8+CD57+ T cells in acquired aplastic anemia. Regarding this clonotype: Antigen: not known.

Findings and caveats of the study: Patients had fewer than 35 CD8+ CDR3 sequences in common with controls (the shared set). Levels of CD8+ Simpson's diversity were not significantly distinct in patients versus controls.

Template material for TCR beta VDJ and CDR3 profiling consisted of genomic DNA. TCRdb itself ran the reads through MiXCR, one entry per CDR3 protein. The table lists tens of thousands of distinct CDR3 sequences, roughly two thirds of them singletons. Those patients picked for sequencing had displayed CD8+CD57+ cell expansion on flow cytometry. When blood sampling took place, the patients had received no therapy. The CDR3 spans 19 residues. Germline CDR1 is SGHAT and CDR2 is FQDESV (reference sequence). Unmatched junction bases numbered 18, after V lost 5 bases and J lost 1 base. The specimen was sorted CD4+, CD8+, or CD8+CD57+ T cells (not recorded which) from PBMCs. The sequence was obtained from a human donor with aplastic anemia. The chain couples TRBV11-1 to TRBJ2-3; 7 bases are shared with TRBD1. CDR3 sequence reads: CASSADRPLTGQGTDTQYF. CDR3 DNA sequence: TGTGCCAGCAGCGCGGACAGGCCCCTCACCGGCCAGGGCACAGATACGCAGTATTTT. Full variable domain (outside the CDR3, taken from reference TRBV11-1 and TRBJ2-3): EAEVAQSPRYKITEKSQAVAFWCDPISGHATLYWYRQILGQGPELLVQFQDESVVDDSQLPKDRFSAERLKGVDSTLKIQPAELGDSAMYLCASSADRPLTGQGTDTQYFGPGTRLTVL.